This T cell receptor beta chain emerged from a study of shared clonotypes between healthy human individuals. CDR1 is DFQATT, CDR2 SNEGSKA, per germline (reference sequence). The CDR3 consists of 10 residues. V was cut by 8 bases and J by 10 bases, with 14 bases left in between. Profiling relied on immunoSEQ multiplex PCR, and the TCRdb table lists in-frame clones only, not all of them. Here the sample spans approximately 500,000 clones, about 96% being singletons. The specimen sequenced was naive CD4+ T cells sorted from blood. Subset given: CD45RA+ positively selected. The TCR comes from a woman in her 30s in good health. The chain uses TRBV20-1 and TRBJ1-1; tentatively, D is TRBD1 (5 bases). Here the CDR3 reads CSSERGGAFF. The DNA for the CDR3 is TGCAGTTCGGAGAGGGGAGGAGCTTTCTTT.